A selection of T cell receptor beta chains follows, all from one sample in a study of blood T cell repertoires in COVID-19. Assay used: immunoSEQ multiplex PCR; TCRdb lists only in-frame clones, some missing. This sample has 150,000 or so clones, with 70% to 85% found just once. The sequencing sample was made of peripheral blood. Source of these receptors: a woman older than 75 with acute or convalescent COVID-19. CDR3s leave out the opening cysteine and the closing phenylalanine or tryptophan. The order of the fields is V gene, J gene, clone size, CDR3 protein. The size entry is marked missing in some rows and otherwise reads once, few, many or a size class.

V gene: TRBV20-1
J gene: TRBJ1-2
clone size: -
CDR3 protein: SARDRKSYT

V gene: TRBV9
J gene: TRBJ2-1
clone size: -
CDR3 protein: ASSVSGTSYNEQF

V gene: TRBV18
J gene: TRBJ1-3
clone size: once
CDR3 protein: ASSLQGASGNTIY

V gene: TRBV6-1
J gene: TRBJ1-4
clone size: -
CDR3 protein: ASSGGSGHTIRVDEKLF

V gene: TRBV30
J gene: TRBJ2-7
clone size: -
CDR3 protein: AWGGLAGGQY

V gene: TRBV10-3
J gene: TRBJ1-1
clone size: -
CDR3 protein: AISPGVANTEAF

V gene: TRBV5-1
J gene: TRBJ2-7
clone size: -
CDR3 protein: ASSLRQGPGEDEQY

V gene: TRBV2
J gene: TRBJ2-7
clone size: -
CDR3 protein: ASRDRTVSYEQY

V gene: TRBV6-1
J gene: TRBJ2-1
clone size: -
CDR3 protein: ASSEPGTPNNEQF

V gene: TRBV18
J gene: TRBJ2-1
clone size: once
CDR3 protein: ASSPGQGANEQF

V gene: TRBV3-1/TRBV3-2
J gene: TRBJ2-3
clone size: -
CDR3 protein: ASSQEPAGGRDTQY

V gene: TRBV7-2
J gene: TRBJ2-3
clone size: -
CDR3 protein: ASTPQGANTDTQY

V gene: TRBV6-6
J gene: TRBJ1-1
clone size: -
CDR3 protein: ASSEDSLNTEAF

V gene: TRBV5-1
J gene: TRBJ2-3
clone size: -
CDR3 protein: ASSLDQGTDTQY

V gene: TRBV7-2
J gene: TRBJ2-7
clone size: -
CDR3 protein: ASSPGQSSYEQY

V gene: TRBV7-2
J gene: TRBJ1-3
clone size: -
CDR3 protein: ASSQTQISGNTIY

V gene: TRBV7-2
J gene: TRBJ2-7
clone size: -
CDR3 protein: ASSPTSGGPYEQY

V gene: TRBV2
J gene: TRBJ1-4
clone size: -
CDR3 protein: ASTRSRADEKLF

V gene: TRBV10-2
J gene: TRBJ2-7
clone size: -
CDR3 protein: ASTWEASYEQY

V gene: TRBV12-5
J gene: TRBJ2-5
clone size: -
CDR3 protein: ASGFWTGDQETQY

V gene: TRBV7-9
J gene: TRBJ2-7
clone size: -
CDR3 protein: ASSLGTSGSEQY

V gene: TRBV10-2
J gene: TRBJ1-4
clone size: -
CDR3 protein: ASSDGRGAGEKLF

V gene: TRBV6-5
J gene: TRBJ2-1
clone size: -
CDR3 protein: ASSPSGSWNEQF

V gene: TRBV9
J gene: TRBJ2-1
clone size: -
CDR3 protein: ASTRTSSYNEQF

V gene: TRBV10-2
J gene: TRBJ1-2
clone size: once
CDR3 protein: ASSATYDIYGYT

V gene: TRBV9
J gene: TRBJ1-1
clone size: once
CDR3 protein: ASSPMRNTEAF

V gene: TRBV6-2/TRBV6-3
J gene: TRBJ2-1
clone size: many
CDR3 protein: ASSPSKGSGLNEQF

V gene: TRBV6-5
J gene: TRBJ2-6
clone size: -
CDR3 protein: ASSLTGSGANVLT

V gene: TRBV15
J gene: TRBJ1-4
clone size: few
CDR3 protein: ATRLEQGTNEKLF

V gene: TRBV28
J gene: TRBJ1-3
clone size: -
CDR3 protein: ASSLRPPGVSGNTIY

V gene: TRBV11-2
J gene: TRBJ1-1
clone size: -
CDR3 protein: ATKQGDTEAF

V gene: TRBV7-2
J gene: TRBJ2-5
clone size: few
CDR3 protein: ASSSRRQEETQY

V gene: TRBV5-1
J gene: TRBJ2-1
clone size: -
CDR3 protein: ASSLLAGEGNEQF

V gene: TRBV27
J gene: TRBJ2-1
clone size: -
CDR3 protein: ASRLTGTLGGGEQF

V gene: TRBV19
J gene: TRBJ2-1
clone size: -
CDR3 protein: ATRSISRGTSYNEQF

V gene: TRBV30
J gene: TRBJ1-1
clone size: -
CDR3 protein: AWSRRRRGNTEAF

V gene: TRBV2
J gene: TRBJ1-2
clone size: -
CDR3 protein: ASSEGAWGGYT

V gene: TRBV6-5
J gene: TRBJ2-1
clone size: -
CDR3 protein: ASSLGRDTYNEQF

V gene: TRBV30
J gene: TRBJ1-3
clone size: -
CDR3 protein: AWSPDIRSGNTIY

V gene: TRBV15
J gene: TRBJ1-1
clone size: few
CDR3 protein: ATSSGVANTEAF

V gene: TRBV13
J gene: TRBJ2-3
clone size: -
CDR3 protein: ASSLVRAQDTQY

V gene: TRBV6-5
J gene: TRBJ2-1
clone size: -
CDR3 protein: ASSYSPSGYNEQF

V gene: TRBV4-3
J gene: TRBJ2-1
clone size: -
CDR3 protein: ASSQDSSGRHNEQF

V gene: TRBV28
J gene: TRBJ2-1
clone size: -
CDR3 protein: ASRELDSFLNEQF

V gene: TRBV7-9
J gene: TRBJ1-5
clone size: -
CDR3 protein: ASSFGQNQPQH

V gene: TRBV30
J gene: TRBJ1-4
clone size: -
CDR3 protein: AWSVLSEKLF